This T cell receptor beta chain is from a study of T-cell memory formation after mild COVID-19. Study-level points and caveats: Contracting clones from day 15 to 85 had balanced CD4/CD8; later expanders favoured CD4+. The authors did not confirm SARS-CoV-2 specificity of second-wave clones peaking day 37.

Looked up from germline, CDR1 is LNHDA and CDR2 is SQIVND (reference sequence). This CDR3 is built from 15 residues. With 5 bases removed from V and 5 bases from J, the gap between germline ends came to 19 bases. Of note for this clonotype: Its matching antigen is unknown.

cDNA libraries for TCR alpha and TCR beta, carrying sample barcodes and UMIs, came from 5'RACE with constant-segment primers. Using its own MiXCR run on the 5' RACE reads, TCRdb lists one record per CDR3 protein. This sample has roughly 580,000 distinct CDR3 sequences, with under 20% found just once. The chain carries TRBV19 and TRBJ2-7; unclear D gene. The specimen sequenced was PBMCs or a T cell subset sorted from them (not recorded which). This receptor was obtained from an adult woman who had mild COVID-19 (a few samples of this study predate the infection). Cell type and time point are not known. The CDR3 loop is CASSLRLGSGHEQYF. Written as DNA, the CDR3 is TGTGCCAGTAGTCTCCGATTAGGAAGTGGCCACGAGCAGTACTTC.